The 5 T cell receptor beta chains below come from one sample, sequenced in a study of blood T cell repertoires in COVID-19. Sequencing used immunoSEQ multiplex PCR; TCRdb keeps in-frame clones, though not all of them. The sample has some 250,000 clones, around 85% seen once. Sequenced sample: peripheral blood. The receptors stem from a woman aged 80 or over with acute or convalescent COVID-19.

The chain carries TRBV6-1 and TRBJ1-4; possible D gene TRBD1, 6 bases. The V gene lost 2 bases and the J gene lost 2 bases, with 6 bases spanning the gap. The CDR3 totals 14 residues. Germline CDR1 MNHNS, CDR2 SASEGT. CDR3 in DNA: TGTGCCAGCAGTGAACAGGGGACTAATGAAAAACTGTTTTTT. It is translated as CASSEQGTNEKLFF.

The chain links TRBV28 to TRBJ1-5; D perhaps matches TRBD1 (6 bases). Germline assignment: CDR1 MDHEN and CDR2 SYDVKM. Trimming removed 2 bases from V and 2 bases from J, with 7 bases in between. The CDR3 is 14 residues long. CDR3 nucleotides: TGTGCCAGCAGTTTAGCAGGGGGCAATCAGCCCCAGCATTTT. Protein sequence: CASSLAGGNQPQHF.

This rearrangement joins TRBV3-1 (or the pseudogene TRBV3-2) to TRBJ2-1, with 8 bases identical to TRBD2. Per germline, CDR1 LGHDT and CDR2 YNNKEL (reference sequence). The length of the CDR3 is 14 residues. V dropped 1 base and J dropped 13; count of bases not matched to a gene: 9. Here the CDR3 DNA reads TGTGCCAGCAGCCAAGGGGGGAGCGGGAGACGTCAGTTCTTC. Translation: CASSQGGSGRRQFF.

The chain uses TRBV6-1 and TRBJ1-5; D perhaps matches TRBD1 (6 bases). CDR1 and CDR2 (germline): MNHNS, SASEGT. V lost 3 bases, J lost 5 bases, and 8 bases lay in between. CDR3 length: 13 amino acids. CDR3 bases: TGTGCCAGCAGTGACAGGGGCCATCAGCCCCAGCATTTT. The encoded protein is CASSDRGHQPQHF.

The V call is TRBV27, the J call TRBJ1-5; 12 positions agree with TRBD1. Unmatched junction bases numbered 6, after V lost 4 bases and J lost 8 bases. The CDR3 spans 15 residues. Germline CDR1 and CDR2: MNHEY and SMNVEV (reference sequence). CDR3 nucleotides: TGTGCCAGCAGTTCACCCGGGACAGGGGGCGAGCCCCAGCATTTT. This codes for CASSSPGTGGEPQHF.